This entry lists 30 T cell receptor beta chains sequenced from one sample in a study of blood T cell repertoires in COVID-19. Profiling relied on immunoSEQ multiplex PCR, and the TCRdb table lists in-frame clones only, not all of them. This sample has 350,000 to 450,000 clones; 89% occur once, and the top ten carry roughly 1.2%. The sequenced material came from peripheral blood. All receptors derive from a man between 40 and 49 years old with acute or convalescent COVID-19.

The chain joins TRBV6-1 to TRBJ2-5; D ambiguous. CDR3 size: 15 residues. Per germline, CDR1 MNHNS and CDR2 SASEGT. Trimming removed 1 base at V and 0 bases at J, with 9 bases between. CDR3 coding DNA: TGTGCCAGCAGTGAAGAGGAGCGCTACCAAGAGACCCAGTACTTC. Encoded protein: CASSEEERYQETQYF.

J is TRBJ1-5 and V is TRBV6-6; D is undetermined. Germline CDR1 is MNHNY and CDR2 is SVGAGI (reference sequence). This CDR3 contains 12 residues. Trimming left V 2 bases short and J 5 bases short, with 4 bases between. The CDR3 bases are TGTGCCAGCAGTTACCTTTATCAGCCCCAGCATTTT. It encodes CASSYLYQPQHF.

J is TRBJ1-1 and V is TRBV19, with a possible D match to TRBD1 (6 bases). This CDR3 has 14 residues. V lost 10 bases and J lost 1, with 16 bases in between. The germline gives CDR1 LNHDA, CDR2 SQIVND (reference sequence). The CDR3 sequence: CAIRGGARNTEAFF. CDR3 DNA: TGTGCCATCCGAGGGGGGGCCAGGAACACTGAAGCTTTCTTT.

For the CDR3, the DNA is TGTGCCAGCAGCGTAGGTTCTCGGGGCTCTGGAAACACCATATATTTT. Protein: CASSVGSRGSGNTIYF. The rearrangement joins TRBV9 to TRBJ1-3; D ambiguous. The germline V and J ends were trimmed by 0 bases and 0 bases, with 10 bases remaining between them. Germline-derived CDR1 and CDR2 are SGDLS and YYNGEE. The CDR3 sequence is 16 residues long. Complete variable domain (other parts from reference TRBV9 and TRBJ1-3): DSGVTQTPKHLITATGQRVTLRCSPRSGDLSVYWYQQSLDQGLQFLIQYYNGEERAKGNILERFSAQQFPDLHSELNLSSLELGDSALYFCASSVGSRGSGNTIYFGEGSWLTVV.

This rearrangement joins TRBV6-6 to TRBJ1-5, with a possible D match to TRBD1 (6 bases). Germline-derived CDR1 and CDR2 are MNHNY and SVGAGI (reference sequence). V was shortened by 0 bases and J by 0 bases, with 9 bases between the two germline ends. This CDR3 has 16 amino acids. CDR3 DNA sequence: TGTGCCAGCAGTTACTCCCCAGGGGTTAGCAATCAGCCCCAGCATTTT. It encodes CASSYSPGVSNQPQHF.

The gene calls are TRBV7-3 and TRBJ2-7; maybe TRBD1 (6 bases). Trimming stripped 4 bases from V and 1 base from J, with 11 bases between. In germline, CDR1 is SGHTA, CDR2 FQGTGA. CDR3 length equals 14 residues. The CDR3 sequence is CASSSLGQSYEQYF. The CDR3 nucleotides read TGTGCCAGCAGCTCATTAGGACAGTCCTACGAGCAGTACTTC.

V usage is TRBV19 and J usage is TRBJ1-5, with 7 bases identical to TRBD1. The germline CDR1 and CDR2 sequences are LNHDA and SQIVND (reference sequence). This CDR3 comprises 14 residues. Trimming removed 6 bases from V and 3 bases from J; junction bases left unmatched: 5. The CDR3 protein is CASRNTGDNQPQHF. CDR3 bases: TGTGCCAGTAGGAATACAGGGGACAATCAGCCCCAGCATTTT.

The chain employs TRBV18 and TRBJ2-2; D gene uncertain. Germline V gene sequence: CDR1 KGHSH, CDR2 LQKENI. The CDR3 has 14 residues. V lost 8 bases to trimming and J lost 0 bases, with 10 bases between them. As DNA, the CDR3 is TGTGCCAGCATCCAGGCAGCGAACACCGGGGAGCTGTTTTTT. This encodes CASIQAANTGELFF.

The chain carries TRBV5-1 and TRBJ2-7; D gene unclear. Trimming cost V 0 bases and J 0 bases, with 19 bases left between them. Germline V CDR1 and CDR2: SGHRS, YFSETQ. The CDR3 covers 18 residues. This CDR3 is CASSLGYVGRQNSYEQYF. CDR3 DNA sequence: TGCGCCAGCAGCTTGGGATATGTGGGCAGGCAAAACTCCTACGAGCAGTACTTC.

This clone was recorded many times. The chain is built from TRBV7-2 and TRBJ2-3; TRBD2 matches 12 bases. With V trimmed by 0 bases and J by 3 bases, 7 bases remained unmatched. The CDR3 is 18 residues long. In germline, CDR1 is SGHTA, CDR2 FQGNSA. This CDR3 is CASSLASSGGAVTDTQYF. The CDR3 DNA reads as TGTGCCAGCAGCTTAGCCTCTAGCGGGGGGGCTGTAACAGATACGCAGTATTTT.

V gene TRBV5-1 combines with J gene TRBJ2-5; 8 nucleotides align to TRBD2. The CDR3 extends over 15 amino acids. V lost 4 bases to trimming and J lost 2 bases; unmatched junction nucleotides: 7. Germline assignment: CDR1 SGHRS and CDR2 YFSETQ. The CDR3 reads CASSGLAGSQETQYF. For the CDR3, the DNA is TGCGCCAGCAGCGGCCTAGCGGGTTCTCAAGAGACCCAGTACTTC. The full variable domain, completed using reference TRBV5-1 and TRBJ2-5, is KAGVTQTPRYLIKTRGQQVTLSCSPISGHRSVSWYQQTPGQGLQFLFEYFSETQRNKGNFPGRFSGRQFSNSRSEMNVSTLELGDSALYLCASSGLAGSQETQYFGPGTRLLVL.

This clone was picked up one time. The chain links TRBV12-3 or TRBV12-4 to TRBJ2-1; a weak D match, TRBD1 (5 bases). V dropped 7 bases and J dropped 6 bases, with 10 bases sitting between them. The CDR3 is 12 residues long. CDR3 sequence: CASNPRVNEQFF. The CDR3 DNA sequence: TGTGCCAGCAATCCCAGGGTCAATGAGCAGTTCTTC.

CDR3 protein: CASSLPYPTSGRAGGETQYF. The CDR3 DNA reads TGTGCCAGCAGCCTCCCGTACCCCACTAGCGGGAGGGCCGGAGGAGAGACCCAGTACTTC. The J gene is TRBJ2-5, the V gene TRBV9; TRBD2 matches 13 bases. CDR1 SGDLS and CDR2 YYNGEE come from the germline V gene. The trim removed 4 bases at V and 4 bases at J, leaving 19 bases unmatched. This CDR3 comprises 20 residues.

The chain combines TRBV11-2 with TRBJ2-3; perhaps TRBD2 as D (6 bases). Germline CDR1 is SGHAT and CDR2 is FQNNGV. This CDR3 region has 14 residues. Trimming shortened V by 4 bases and J by 1 base, and 9 bases separated the two germline ends. The CDR3 here is CASSSGLRTDTQYF. For the CDR3, the DNA is TGTGCCAGCAGCTCGGGACTGCGCACAGATACGCAGTATTTT.

This CDR3 is CASSQLRTGSYEQYF. The CDR3 DNA reads as TGTGCCAGCAGCCAACTCCGGACGGGGTCCTACGAGCAGTACTTC. The V gene is TRBV14, the J gene TRBJ2-7; D possibly corresponds to TRBD2 (5 bases). V was trimmed by 2 bases and J by 1 base, leaving 12 bases between them. This CDR3 spans 15 amino acids. Germline values: CDR1 SGHDN, CDR2 FVKESK.

This sequence joins TRBV7-9 and TRBJ2-2; 7 bases map to TRBD1. The germline V gene has CDR1 SEHNR and CDR2 FQNEAQ (reference sequence). With 5 bases clipped from V and 6 bases from J, the junction kept 9 bases outside the gene matches. CDR3 size: 15 residues. The CDR3 nucleotides read TGTGCCAGCAGCGATACAGGGGAAAAGGCCGGGGAGCTGTTTTTT. This gives the protein CASSDTGEKAGELFF.

The chain is built from TRBV12-5 and TRBJ2-1; D not resolved. The CDR3 loop spans 15 amino acids. The V gene's germline CDR1 is LGHNT and CDR2 FRNRAP. Trimming cost V 3 bases and J 0 bases, with 9 bases left between them. The CDR3 region has the DNA TGTGCTAGTGGTTTTGGCATCTTCTCCTACAATGAGCAGTTCTTC. Amino acids: CASGFGIFSYNEQFF.

This chain uses TRBV5-1 with TRBJ2-7, with 8 bases lining up with TRBD2. With V trimmed by 4 bases and J by 7 bases, 16 bases remained unmatched. Germline V gives CDR1 SGHRS, CDR2 YFSETQ. This CDR3 region has 16 residues. The CDR3, as DNA: TGCGCCAGCAGCCCGAATTTAGCGGGAACCTTCGGGGAGCAGTACTTC. Translation gives CASSPNLAGTFGEQYF.

This chain connects TRBV7-9 to TRBJ1-2; 8 nucleotides agree with TRBD1. The CDR3 is made up of 16 amino acids. Germline assignment: CDR1 SEHNR and CDR2 FQNEAQ (reference sequence). Unmatched junction bases numbered 12, after V lost 2 bases and J lost 7 bases. CDR3 region: CASSLSRDRSLGGYTF. CDR3 coding DNA: TGTGCCAGCAGCTTATCTCGGGACAGGTCTTTGGGTGGCTACACCTTC. The full variable domain, completed using reference TRBV7-9 and TRBJ1-2, is DTGVSQNPRHKITKRGQNVTFRCDPISEHNRLYWYRQTLGQGPEFLTYFQNEAQLEKSRLLSDRFSAERPKGSFSTLEIQRTEQGDSAMYLCASSLSRDRSLGGYTFGSGTRLTVV.

The chain carries TRBV18 and TRBJ2-7, with 8 bases that match TRBD2. With 3 bases clipped from V and 2 bases from J, the junction kept 3 bases outside the gene matches. The V gene's germline CDR1 is KGHSH and CDR2 LQKENI. The CDR3 is made up of 14 amino acids. CDR3 nucleotide sequence: TGTGCCAGCTCACCCGGGACTAGACCCTACGAGCAGTACTTC. It yields the protein CASSPGTRPYEQYF.

This clone has at least ten counts. This chain's CDR3 is CASSLGAGTQYF. In DNA, the CDR3 is TGTGCCAGCAGCTTGGGGGCCGGGACCCAGTACTTC. This chain connects TRBV11-1 to TRBJ2-5; maybe TRBD1 (6 bases). Germline CDR1 reads SGHAT; CDR2 reads FQDESV (reference sequence). The CDR3 consists of 12 residues. Trimming took off 3 bases at V and 7 bases at J, with 9 bases between the two ends. The full variable domain, completed using reference TRBV11-1 and TRBJ2-5, is EAEVAQSPRYKITEKSQAVAFWCDPISGHATLYWYRQILGQGPELLVQFQDESVVDDSQLPKDRFSAERLKGVDSTLKIQPAELGDSAMYLCASSLGAGTQYFGPGTRLLVL.

The chain combines TRBV7-8 with TRBJ1-2; TRBD1 is a possible D gene (5 bases). The CDR3 length is 11 residues. Germline V gene data show CDR1 as SGHVS and CDR2 as FQNEAQ. Trimming took off 5 bases at V and 4 bases at J, with 5 bases between the two ends. The CDR3 DNA sequence: TGTGCCAGCAGCAGGGGCTATGGCTACACCTTC. This translates into CASSRGYGYTF. Full variable domain (outside the CDR3, taken from reference TRBV7-8 and TRBJ1-2): GAGVSQSPRYKVAKRGQDVALRCDPISGHVSLFWYQQALGQGPEFLTYFQNEAQLDKSGLPSDRFFAERPEGSVSTLKIQRTQQEDSAVYLCASSRGYGYTFGSGTRLTVV.

This CDR3 is CASTTSGDGIYGYTF. The CDR3, as DNA: TGTGCCAGTACCACCTCGGGGGATGGGATCTATGGCTACACCTTC. The J gene is TRBJ1-2, the V gene TRBV19; a weak D match, TRBD1 (5 bases). In germline, CDR1 is LNHDA, CDR2 SQIVND (reference sequence). The ends were cut back, 7 bases at V and 4 bases at J, with 19 bases in the middle. There are 15 residues in the CDR3.

The V call is TRBV28, the J call TRBJ2-7; D possibly corresponds to TRBD2 (6 bases). Trimming took 4 bases from V and 2 from J, leaving 15 bases between them. Germline V gene sequence: CDR1 MDHEN, CDR2 SYDVKM. CDR3 length: 15 residues. CDR3 protein: CASSSLRRDTYEQYF. CDR3 DNA sequence: TGTGCCAGCAGTTCCCTTCGGAGGGATACCTACGAGCAGTACTTC.

The V and J genes are TRBV30 and TRBJ1-3; TRBD1 matches at 8 bases. The CDR3 has 15 amino acids. CDR1 is GTSNPN, CDR2 SVGIG, per germline (reference sequence). V lost 1 base, J lost 2 bases, and 4 bases stayed unmatched. CDR3 protein: CAWSEDRAPGNTIYF. CDR3 DNA: TGTGCCTGGAGTGAGGACAGGGCTCCTGGAAACACCATATATTTT.

This chain connects TRBV6-6 to TRBJ2-7, with TRBD2 identical over 9 bases. This CDR3 spans 16 amino acids. Per the germline V gene, CDR1 is MNHNY and CDR2 is SVGAGI (reference sequence). The J segment lost 3 bases and the V segment lost 0 bases, leaving 6 bases of the junction unmatched. The CDR3 reads CASSYSASGNYYEQYF. As DNA, the CDR3 is TGTGCCAGCAGTTACTCGGCTAGCGGGAATTACTACGAGCAGTACTTC.

This sequence joins TRBV11-2 and TRBJ2-2, with D possibly matching TRBD1 (5 bases). The CDR3 contains 15 residues. CDR1 and CDR2 from the germline V gene are SGHAT and FQNNGV. V shed 4 bases and J shed 5 bases, with 14 bases lying between them. CDR3 DNA: TGTGCCAGCAGCTCAGGGCCCCTTGGGACCGGGGAGCTGTTTTTT. Encoded protein: CASSSGPLGTGELFF.

The rearrangement joins TRBV11-2 to TRBJ2-2; 8 bases match TRBD2. The germline gives CDR1 SGHAT, CDR2 FQNNGV. With V trimmed by 0 bases and J by 8 bases, 5 bases remained unmatched. This CDR3 is built from 15 residues. CDR3 in amino acids: CASSLDPASGGELFF. CDR3 nucleotides: TGTGCCAGCAGCTTAGATCCAGCTAGCGGGGGGGAGCTGTTTTTT.

The chain combines TRBV29-1 with TRBJ2-1, with no clear D. This CDR3 region has 14 residues. From germline, CDR1 is SQVTM and CDR2 ANQGSEA. Trimming removed 4 bases at V and 0 bases at J, with 10 bases between. The CDR3 DNA reads TGCAGCGTTGTTTTTCGTAACTCCTACAATGAGCAGTTCTTC. Its translation is CSVVFRNSYNEQFF.

As for this clone: The junction differs from germline at one of its ends, possibly a read error. CDR3 protein: CASSLGLSANEKLFF. In DNA, the CDR3 is TGTGCTAGCAGCTTAGGTTTGTCTGCTAATGAAAAACTGTTTTTT. The genes are TRBV7-7 and TRBJ1-4, with D unclear. This CDR3 comprises 15 residues. The germline gives CDR1 SSHAT, CDR2 FNYEAQ (reference sequence).